The 30 T cell receptor beta chains below were found in one sample sequenced in a study of T cells after yellow fever vaccination. Each CDR3 protein gets one entry after TCRdb re-called the 5' RACE reads with MiXCR. The sample holds some 500,000 distinct CDR3 sequences, approximately 12% seen once. Sequenced material: PBMCs, taken on the day of the yellow fever booster vaccination. The receptors were gathered from a man aged 25-45 years who received the YFV17D yellow fever vaccine.

CDR3 in amino acids: CASSLAASVSTGELFF. The CDR3 DNA reads as TGTGCCAGCAGCTTGGCGGCTAGCGTATCTACCGGGGAGCTGTTTTTT. V is TRBV5-4 and J is TRBJ2-2; maybe TRBD2 (6 bases). The ends were cut back, 0 bases at V and 5 bases at J, with 14 bases in the middle. The CDR3 runs 16 residues. Germline V gives CDR1 SGHNT, CDR2 YYREEE (reference sequence).

This clonotype was observed a few times. The genes are TRBV5-6 and TRBJ2-1; D gene ambiguous. The CDR3 length is 13 residues. Germline CDR1 and CDR2: SGHDT and YYEEEE. Trimming took off 5 bases at V and 7 bases at J, with 13 bases between the two ends. The CDR3 sequence is CASRPRWMNEQFF. The CDR3 nucleotides read TGTGCCAGCAGACCGCGGTGGATGAATGAGCAGTTCTTC. The whole variable domain, filled in from reference TRBV5-6 and TRBJ2-1, reads DAGVTQSPTHLIKTRGQQVTLRCSPKSGHDTVSWYQQALGQGPQFIFQYYEEEERQRGNFPDRFSGHQFPNYSSELNVNALLLGDSALYLCASRPRWMNEQFFGPGTRLTVL.

The J gene is TRBJ1-5, the V gene TRBV9; 7 bases agree with TRBD1. Germline CDR1 and CDR2: SGDLS and YYNGEE. The V segment lost 3 bases and the J segment 3 bases; nucleotides outside the gene matches: 6. The CDR3 has 15 amino acids. The CDR3: CASSAQGTDNQPQHF. The CDR3 DNA sequence: TGTGCCAGCAGCGCCCAGGGGACAGACAATCAGCCCCAGCATTTT.

The chain links TRBV5-1 to TRBJ2-7; the D call may be TRBD1 or TRBD2 (7 bases each). V gave up 0 bases and J gave up 6 bases, with 16 bases separating them. Germline CDR1 SGHRS, CDR2 YFSETQ. The CDR3 is 15 residues long. CDR3 coding DNA: TGCGCCAGCAGCTTGGGGATGACAGGGACTATCGAGCAGTACTTC. Translated: CASSLGMTGTIEQYF.

This clonotype was seen a handful of times. This chain uses TRBV5-1 with TRBJ1-1; TRBD1 might be the D (5 bases). Per germline, CDR1 SGHRS and CDR2 YFSETQ. This CDR3 has 15 amino acids. The V end was cut by 0 bases, the J end by 4 bases, with 13 bases between. The chain's CDR3 is CASSLGGLQGTEAFF. DNA of the CDR3: TGCGCCAGCAGCTTGGGAGGGCTGCAGGGCACTGAAGCTTTCTTT.

In this sample, this clonotype turned up a few times. The gene calls are TRBV11-2 and TRBJ2-1, with D tentatively TRBD1 (6 bases). The CDR3 runs to 13 residues. The V end was cut by 4 bases, the J end by 10 bases, with 14 bases between. Germline V gene lookup returns CDR1 SGHAT and CDR2 FQNNGV. CDR3 DNA sequence: TGTGCCAGCAGCTGGGGGCCCGGACAAGAGCAGTTCTTC. This gives the protein CASSWGPGQEQFF.

Only a few counts were recorded for this clonotype. The V gene is TRBV7-8, the J gene TRBJ2-7; tentatively, D is TRBD2 (6 bases). CDR3 length: 14 amino acids. Trimming cost V 1 base and J 5 bases, with 12 bases left between them. Germline V gene lookup returns CDR1 SGHVS and CDR2 FQNEAQ. Here the CDR3 DNA reads TGTGCCAGCAGCTTAGGGACTACGGGCAACGAGCAGTACTTC. It is translated as CASSLGTTGNEQYF.

The V gene is TRBV27, the J gene TRBJ2-2; 9 positions agree with TRBD2. The germline V gene encodes CDR1 MNHEY and CDR2 SMNVEV (reference sequence). The V and J ends lost 6 bases and 5 bases, in that order; junction bases with no gene match: 7. The CDR3 runs to 15 residues. The CDR3 coding sequence is TGTGCCAGCAGAGCGGCAGCGGGAGGAACCGGGGAGCTGTTTTTT. It is translated as CASRAAAGGTGELFF.

This clonotype appeared a few times. The CDR3 reads CASSVGLTLFTDTQYF. In nucleotides, the CDR3 is TGTGCCAGCAGCGTAGGACTCACCCTTTTCACAGATACGCAGTATTTT. This rearrangement joins TRBV9 to TRBJ2-3; D unresolved. Trimming left V 0 bases short and J 2 bases short, with 13 bases between. This CDR3 contains 16 residues. The germline V gene encodes CDR1 SGDLS and CDR2 YYNGEE.

The chain employs TRBV7-8 and TRBJ2-3; D not resolved. Trimming removed 1 base from V and 6 bases from J, with 8 bases in between. Germline values: CDR1 SGHVS, CDR2 FQNEAQ. This CDR3 spans 13 amino acids. CDR3 sequence (DNA): TGTGCCAGCAGCTTAGATGCGGTGGATACGCAGTATTTT. Translated, it gives CASSLDAVDTQYF.

The chain has TRBV29-1 and TRBJ1-1, with D unclear. Trimming stripped 3 bases from V and 3 bases from J, with 8 bases between. The CDR3 is made up of 12 amino acids. Germline CDR1 SQVTM, CDR2 ANQGSEA. CDR3 nucleotides: TGCAGCGTTGAGGGATCGGACACTGAAGCTTTCTTT. It is translated as CSVEGSDTEAFF.

This clonotype has only a few counts. The chain carries TRBV7-9 and TRBJ1-2; 9 nucleotides align to TRBD1. The CDR3 sequence is 14 residues long. Unmatched junction bases numbered 4, after V lost 3 bases and J lost 5 bases. In germline, CDR1 is SEHNR, CDR2 FQNEAQ (reference sequence). Written as DNA, the CDR3 is TGTGCCAGCAGCTTTGGGGACAGGGATTATGGCTACACCTTC. It translates to CASSFGDRDYGYTF.

The V gene is TRBV5-1, the J gene TRBJ1-3, with 7 bases fitting TRBD1. Trimming removed 3 bases from V and 7 bases from J; junction bases left unmatched: 16. This CDR3 is 17 amino acids long. Germline V gene sequence: CDR1 SGHRS, CDR2 YFSETQ. For the CDR3, the DNA is TGCGCCAGCAGCTCCTGGGGGTCACCCCAGGGGGATAACACCATATATTTT. It translates to CASSSWGSPQGDNTIYF.

This clonotype was observed a few times. The chain joins TRBV12-3 or TRBV12-4 to TRBJ2-1; no clear D gene. The CDR3 runs 13 residues. Trimming took off 3 bases at V and 12 bases at J, with 15 bases between the two ends. The CDR3 reads CASSFSLEAVQFF. The CDR3 DNA sequence: TGTGCCAGCAGTTTTAGTCTAGAGGCCGTGCAGTTCTTC.

The table lists this clonotype with a few counts. The genes are TRBV7-9 and TRBJ2-3; D call uncertain. Deletions cut 5 bases from V and 4 bases from J, with 19 bases between. This CDR3 is 16 amino acids long. Germline V gene lookup returns CDR1 SEHNR and CDR2 FQNEAQ (reference sequence). As DNA, the CDR3 is TGTGCCAGCAGCACTAATGACGGCCACCTATCAGATACGCAGTATTTT. Translating it yields CASSTNDGHLSDTQYF.

The sample holds a few counts of this clonotype. This chain links TRBV13 with TRBJ2-2; D gene uncertain. The V and J ends lost 11 bases and 12 bases respectively, with 7 bases between them. The germline V gene encodes CDR1 PRHDT and CDR2 FYEKMQ (reference sequence). The CDR3 loop spans 8 amino acids. The CDR3 loop is CAGSKLFF. The CDR3 DNA follows: TGTGCCGGATCTAAGCTGTTTTTT.

This clonotype has a handful of counts. The rearrangement joins TRBV28 to TRBJ1-5, with D hard to call. The germline V gene encodes CDR1 MDHEN and CDR2 SYDVKM. This CDR3 contains 15 residues. Trimming removed 1 base from V and 4 bases from J, with 11 bases in between. In DNA, the CDR3 is TGTGCCAGCAGTTTATTTGGGATCGGGAATCAGCCCCAGCATTTT. Protein product: CASSLFGIGNQPQHF.

This clonotype was seen a few times. This chain links TRBV20-1 with TRBJ2-1, with D unclear. The ends were cut back, 6 bases at V and 1 base at J, with 10 bases in the middle. The CDR3 spans 13 residues. Germline lookup yields CDR1 DFQATT and CDR2 SNEGSKA (reference sequence). The DNA for the CDR3 is TGCAGTGCCACCCCCCCATCCTACAATGAGCAGTTCTTC. Amino acids: CSATPPSYNEQFF.

CDR3 sequence reads: CSGSDNANTGELFF. CDR3 coding DNA: TGCAGTGGTAGCGACAACGCGAACACCGGGGAGCTGTTTTTT. The chain links TRBV20-1 to TRBJ2-2; TRBD2 is a possible D gene (5 bases). Germline V lookup: CDR1 DFQATT, CDR2 SNEGSKA (reference sequence). The CDR3 sequence is 14 residues long. V dropped 7 bases and J dropped 0 bases, with 12 bases sitting between them.

The chain joins TRBV4-1 to TRBJ2-2; unclear D gene. The CDR3 has 13 amino acids. Germline V lookup: CDR1 MGHRA, CDR2 YSYEKL. V was clipped by 0 bases and J by 6 bases, with 5 bases between them. The CDR3: CASSQESAGELFF. The CDR3 DNA reads as TGCGCCAGCAGCCAAGAAAGCGCCGGGGAGCTGTTTTTT.

This sequence joins TRBV6-1 and TRBJ1-6, with a weak D call TRBD1 (6 bases). The CDR3 contains 17 residues. V gave up 5 bases and J gave up 0 bases, with 14 bases separating them. CDR1 and CDR2 (germline): MNHNS, SASEGT. In nucleotides, the CDR3 is TGTGCCAGCAGTCTAATACAGGGAAGCTCCTATAATTCACCCCTCCACTTT. Encoded protein: CASSLIQGSSYNSPLHF.

This clonotype was seen only a few times. This chain links TRBV9 with TRBJ2-1, with TRBD2 matching 7 bases. Germline V CDR1 and CDR2: SGDLS, YYNGEE. The CDR3 length is 15 residues. After removal of 0 bases from V and 5 bases from J, the junction contained 5 bases not matched to a gene. CDR3: CASSVDPAGNNEQFF. The CDR3 DNA reads as TGTGCCAGCAGCGTAGATCCAGCGGGGAACAATGAGCAGTTCTTC.

This clonotype was observed a handful of times. The chain uses TRBV20-1 and TRBJ2-7; 8 bases are shared with TRBD2. Germline assignment: CDR1 DFQATT and CDR2 SNEGSKA (reference sequence). The V and J ends lost 2 bases and 4 bases, in that order; junction bases with no gene match: 10. CDR3 size: 15 residues. The CDR3 DNA follows: TGCAGTGCTAGACCCCCCGGTAGCGGGGTTTACGAGCAGTACTTC. Protein product: CSARPPGSGVYEQYF.

The chain is built from TRBV7-8 and TRBJ2-7, with D perhaps matching TRBD2 (5 bases). Between the trimmed V and J ends, which lost 1 base and 2 bases, there was a span of 12 bases. The CDR3 sequence is 15 residues long. Germline V gene data show CDR1 as SGHVS and CDR2 as FQNEAQ. Here the CDR3 reads CASSLGSAGPYEQYF. CDR3 in DNA: TGTGCCAGCAGCTTAGGCTCCGCGGGCCCCTACGAGCAGTACTTC.

The rearrangement links TRBV2 to TRBJ2-7; TRBD2 aligns across 7 bases. The CDR3 has 13 residues. Per the germline V gene, CDR1 is SNHLY and CDR2 is FYNNEI. V trimming: 9 bases; J trimming: 3 bases; junction bases outside the gene matches: 8. CDR3 amino acids: CASKAGAVYEQYF. The CDR3 DNA reads as TGTGCCAGTAAGGCGGGAGCGGTCTACGAGCAGTACTTC.

The chain carries TRBV12-3 or TRBV12-4 and TRBJ2-1, with 14 bases identical to TRBD2. J lost 14 bases, V lost 3 bases, and 6 bases had no gene match. The CDR3 has 14 residues. In DNA, the CDR3 is TGTGCCAGCAGTTTTAGGACTAGCGGGAGGAGGGAGTTCTTC. Its protein product is CASSFRTSGRREFF.

This chain joins TRBV15 and TRBJ2-2; no clear D gene. In germline, CDR1 is LNHNV, CDR2 YYDKDF (reference sequence). V was cut by 0 bases and J by 8 bases, with 10 bases left in between. CDR3 size: 14 residues. CDR3 loop: CATSRDRLAGELFF. The CDR3 region has the DNA TGTGCCACCAGCAGAGATCGGCTCGCGGGGGAGCTGTTTTTT.

This clonotype appeared a few times. This rearrangement joins TRBV5-5 to TRBJ1-3; tentative D call: TRBD1 (5 bases). CDR3 length: 18 residues. With 3 bases removed from V and 0 bases from J, the gap between germline ends came to 19 bases. Germline V gene data show CDR1 as SGHKS and CDR2 as YYEKEE (reference sequence). The CDR3 DNA sequence: TGTGCCAGCAGCTGGCAACCGTGGGGGGGTTCCTCTGGAAACACCATATATTTT. Its protein product is CASSWQPWGGSSGNTIYF.

Ten or more counts support this clonotype. The genes are TRBV7-2 and TRBJ2-3; D possibly corresponds to TRBD2 (6 bases). Germline V CDR1 and CDR2: SGHTA, FQGNSA. There are 14 residues in the CDR3. V was cut by 5 bases and J by 0 bases, with 9 bases left in between. In nucleotides, the CDR3 is TGTGCCAGCAGCCGGGACTTCAGCACAGATACGCAGTATTTT. This encodes CASSRDFSTDTQYF.

The gene calls are TRBV20-1 and TRBJ2-3; 13 bases match TRBD2. V lost 2 bases to trimming and J lost 0 bases; unmatched junction nucleotides: 23. The CDR3 is 23 residues long. Per the germline V gene, CDR1 is DFQATT and CDR2 is SNEGSKA (reference sequence). This CDR3 is CSARQPGLAGNKLFTTSTDTQYF. CDR3 in DNA: TGCAGTGCTAGACAGCCGGGACTAGCGGGGAATAAACTTTTCACTACTAGCACAGATACGCAGTATTTT.